Each of the 25 T cell receptor beta chains below was sequenced from the same sample in a study of CD8 T cells in ankylosing spondylitis. TCRdb fed the 5' RACE reads into MiXCR, producing one record per CDR3 protein. The profile shows hundreds of thousands of distinct CDR3 sequences, roughly 26% of them singletons. Sequencing was performed on blood, either unsorted or a sorted T cell fraction (not recorded which). These receptors came from a male donor with ankylosing spondylitis or in good health (not recorded which).

The chain has TRBV5-1 and TRBJ2-3, with D hard to call. Germline loops: CDR1 SGHRS, CDR2 YFSETQ. The CDR3 contains 14 residues. Trimming took off 6 bases at V and 0 bases at J, with 11 bases between the two ends. CDR3 residues: CASKGGSSTDTQYF. The CDR3 DNA reads as TGCGCCAGCAAGGGCGGCTCCAGCACAGATACGCAGTATTTT.

The CDR3 bases are TGTGCCAGCAGTGAAACCCACCCTCAGCCCCAGCATTTT. It encodes CASSETHPQPQHF. The chain uses TRBV6-1 and TRBJ1-5; unclear D gene. CDR1 MNHNS and CDR2 SASEGT come from the germline V gene. This CDR3 has 13 amino acids. V lost 2 bases and J lost 6, with 8 bases in between.

The chain joins TRBV20-1 to TRBJ2-1, with 10 bases aligning to TRBD2. After removal of 3 bases from V and 9 bases from J, the junction contained 11 bases not matched to a gene. The CDR3 is made up of 15 amino acids. CDR1 and CDR2 from the germline V gene are DFQATT and SNEGSKA (reference sequence). The CDR3 reads CSASLPLAGVREQFF. In DNA form, the CDR3 reads TGCAGTGCTAGTCTCCCGCTAGCGGGAGTCCGTGAGCAGTTCTTC.

At least ten counts were recorded for this clonotype. The chain recombines TRBV15 with TRBJ2-5; 8 bases match TRBD1. CDR1 LNHNV and CDR2 YYDKDF come from the germline V gene (reference sequence). This CDR3 is 14 amino acids long. The V gene end was trimmed by 3 bases and the J gene end by 2 bases; junction bases not matched to a gene: 2. This CDR3 reads CATSSGQGQETQYF. CDR3 nucleotide sequence: TGTGCCACCAGCAGCGGACAGGGTCAAGAGACCCAGTACTTC.

This clonotype was counted ten times or more. The chain employs TRBV12-3 or TRBV12-4 and TRBJ1-5, with D possibly TRBD1 on 5 matching bases. The CDR3 totals 14 residues. Between the trimmed V and J ends, which lost 1 base and 7 bases, there was a span of 11 bases. The CDR3 loop reads CASSLEGLRQPQHF. CDR3 nucleotide sequence: TGTGCCAGCAGTTTAGAGGGGTTGAGGCAGCCCCAGCATTTT.

The chain has TRBV20-1 and TRBJ2-7; D is possibly TRBD1 (6 bases). The CDR3 runs to 14 residues. The germline CDR1 and CDR2 sequences are DFQATT and SNEGSKA (reference sequence). Between the trimmed V and J ends, which lost 3 bases and 3 bases, there was a span of 15 bases. The CDR3, as DNA: TGCAGTGCTAGTCAACCGGGACACAACTACGAGCAGTACTTC. Translated, it gives CSASQPGHNYEQYF.

The chain recombines TRBV7-6 with TRBJ2-7, with D unclear. The CDR3 sequence is 14 residues long. Trimming left V 0 bases short and J 2 bases short, with 8 bases between. Germline V gene sequence: CDR1 SGHVS, CDR2 FNYEAQ. CDR3 sequence: CASSLAQVAYEQYF. As DNA, the CDR3 is TGTGCCAGCAGCTTAGCCCAGGTCGCCTACGAGCAGTACTTC. The full variable domain, completed using reference TRBV7-6 and TRBJ2-7, is GAGVSQSPRYKVTKRGQDVALRCDPISGHVSLYWYRQALGQGPEFLTYFNYEAQQDKSGLPNDRFSAERPEGSISTLTIQRTEQRDSAMYRCASSLAQVAYEQYFGPGTRLTVT.

This clonotype was recorded only once. The chain combines TRBV15 with TRBJ1-3; D gene uncertain. Trimming removed 0 bases from V and 0 bases from J, with 12 bases in between. The CDR3 covers 17 residues. Germline-derived CDR1 and CDR2 are LNHNV and YYDKDF (reference sequence). The CDR3 sequence: CATSRDGRILSGNTIYF. The CDR3 nucleotides are TGTGCCACCAGCAGAGATGGCAGGATCCTCTCTGGAAACACCATATATTTT.

V usage is TRBV7-9 and J usage is TRBJ2-5, with a possible D match to TRBD1 (6 bases). V shed 1 base and J shed 2 bases, with 11 bases lying between them. Germline CDR1 SEHNR, CDR2 FQNEAQ (reference sequence). The CDR3 contains 15 residues. CDR3 sequence (DNA): TGTGCCAGCAGCTTAGTACAGGGTGGGCAAGAGACCCAGTACTTC. This gives the protein CASSLVQGGQETQYF.

This clonotype was recorded at least ten times. The rearrangement joins TRBV6-6 to TRBJ2-5, with unresolved D. V dropped 2 bases and J dropped 4 bases, with 5 bases sitting between them. Germline values: CDR1 MNHNY, CDR2 SVGAGI (reference sequence). The CDR3 extends over 12 amino acids. This CDR3 reads CASSYPRETQYF. CDR3 nucleotides: TGTGCCAGCAGTTACCCCCGAGAGACCCAGTACTTC.

The chain recombines TRBV20-1 with TRBJ2-7; 7 positions agree with TRBD2. The germline V gene encodes CDR1 DFQATT and CDR2 SNEGSKA (reference sequence). The CDR3 loop spans 15 amino acids. The V and J ends lost 2 bases and 0 bases, in that order; junction bases with no gene match: 7. The CDR3 loop reads CSARSPSGSSYEQYF. The CDR3 DNA sequence: TGCAGTGCTAGATCCCCTAGCGGTAGCTCCTACGAGCAGTACTTC.

Of note for this clonotype: A much larger clone differs from this one at a single base, so this may be a read error. Without the conserved terminal phenylalanine or tryptophan, this CDR3 likely stems from a read error. CDR3 loop: CASRWDRQGEETQYS. CDR3 nucleotide sequence: TGTGCCAGCCGTTGGGATCGACAGGGGGAAGAGACCCAGTACTCC. The V and J genes are TRBV7-8 and TRBJ2-5; 9 nucleotides line up with TRBD1. Germline V gene data show CDR1 as SGHVS and CDR2 as FQNEAQ. This CDR3 is built from 15 residues. V trimming: 8 bases; J trimming: 3 bases; junction bases outside the gene matches: 10.

At least ten counts were recorded for this clonotype. The V and J genes are TRBV5-5 and TRBJ1-1; D call uncertain. This CDR3 spans 13 amino acids. V was trimmed by 6 bases and J by 0 bases, leaving 9 bases between them. Germline CDR1 is SGHKS and CDR2 is YYEKEE (reference sequence). CDR3 DNA sequence: TGTGCCAGCACACGGGAGGTGAACACTGAAGCTTTCTTT. It specifies CASTREVNTEAFF. Complete variable domain (other parts from reference TRBV5-5 and TRBJ1-1): DAGVTQSPTHLIKTRGQQVTLRCSPISGHKSVSWYQQVLGQGPQFIFQYYEKEERGRGNFPDRFSARQFPNYSSELNVNALLLGDSALYLCASTREVNTEAFFGQGTRLTVV.

This clonotype was picked up one time. V gene TRBV28 combines with J gene TRBJ2-7; 8 nucleotides line up with TRBD2. The CDR3 is made up of 16 amino acids. The V and J ends lost 6 bases and 4 bases, in that order; junction bases with no gene match: 14. Germline V gene lookup returns CDR1 MDHEN and CDR2 SYDVKM. The CDR3 region is CASSSQAGVDSYEQYF. The CDR3 nucleotides are TGTGCCAGCAGCTCCCAAGCGGGAGTAGACTCTTACGAGCAGTACTTC.

This clonotype came up once. This may be a read error, as it is one base from a much larger clone. The chain joins TRBV6-5 to TRBJ2-1; D unresolved. The CDR3 consists of 14 residues. Looked up from germline, CDR1 is MNHEY and CDR2 is SVGAGI. The CDR3 nucleotides are TGTGACAGCAGTTATTTAGAGTCCTACAATGAGCAGTTCTTC. Its protein product is CDSSYLESYNEQFF.

The chain is built from TRBV20-1 and TRBJ1-2, with 7 bases fitting TRBD1. V dropped 4 bases and J dropped 3; count of bases not matched to a gene: 2. Germline CDR1 is DFQATT and CDR2 is SNEGSKA (reference sequence). The CDR3 is 12 residues long. The CDR3 sequence: CSATTGDYGYTF. In DNA, the CDR3 is TGCAGTGCTACCACAGGGGACTATGGCTACACCTTC.

The V and J genes are TRBV10-3 and TRBJ2-1; TRBD1 or TRBD2 may be the D gene (5 bases each). The CDR3 is 14 amino acids. Trimming left V 4 bases short and J 6 bases short, with 13 bases between. Germline lookup yields CDR1 ENHRY and CDR2 SYGVKD. The CDR3 spells CAISVGAGSNEQFF. The CDR3 nucleotides read TGTGCCATCAGTGTCGGGGCAGGGTCCAATGAGCAGTTCTTC.

There are a few counts of this clonotype. The gene calls are TRBV20-1 and TRBJ2-7; tentative D call: TRBD1 (6 bases). V lost 3 bases and J lost 7, with 13 bases in between. CDR3 length: 12 amino acids. Germline assignment: CDR1 DFQATT and CDR2 SNEGSKA (reference sequence). In DNA form, the CDR3 reads TGCAGTGCTAGCCAGGGGAAGGGGGAGCAGTACTTC. Its translation is CSASQGKGEQYF.

J is TRBJ2-2 and V is TRBV5-6; D is uncertain. This CDR3 is built from 16 residues. Germline V CDR1 and CDR2: SGHDT, YYEEEE. V was cut by 0 bases and J by 3 bases, with 12 bases left in between. CDR3 protein: CASSLAGSTYTGELFF. As DNA, the CDR3 is TGTGCCAGCAGCTTGGCCGGCTCAACTTACACCGGGGAGCTGTTTTTT. Full variable domain (remainder filled in from reference TRBV5-6 and TRBJ2-2): DAGVTQSPTHLIKTRGQQVTLRCSPKSGHDTVSWYQQALGQGPQFIFQYYEEEERQRGNFPDRFSGHQFPNYSSELNVNALLLGDSALYLCASSLAGSTYTGELFFGEGSRLTVL.

Ten or more counts support this clonotype. V usage is TRBV6-5 and J usage is TRBJ1-3; D is unresolved. CDR3 length: 14 amino acids. CDR1 is MNHEY, CDR2 SVGAGI, per germline. V was trimmed by 2 bases and J by 0 bases, leaving 5 bases between them. CDR3 sequence (DNA): TGTGCCAGCAGTTACCGGGACTCTGGAAACACCATATATTTT. Residues: CASSYRDSGNTIYF.

The gene calls are TRBV20-1 and TRBJ2-7; tentative D call: TRBD2 (6 bases). This CDR3 region has 14 residues. The germline gives CDR1 DFQATT, CDR2 SNEGSKA (reference sequence). Trimming removed 1 base at V and 1 base at J, with 11 bases between. CDR3 DNA sequence: TGCAGTGCTAGAGTCGGGACTGTATCCTACGAGCAGTACTTC. It translates to CSARVGTVSYEQYF.

V usage is TRBV29-1 and J usage is TRBJ2-7, with a possible D match to TRBD2 (5 bases). Germline V gene sequence: CDR1 SQVTM, CDR2 ANQGSEA. The CDR3 contains 13 residues. V was clipped by 6 bases and J by 1 base, with 13 bases between them. CDR3 bases: TGCAGCGTAACTAGACCTGATTCCTACGAGCAGTACTTC. Its translation is CSVTRPDSYEQYF.

The sample holds a few counts of this clonotype. The chain couples TRBV29-1 to TRBJ2-7; 9 bases agree with TRBD1. CDR1 is SQVTM, CDR2 ANQGSEA, per germline. There are 12 residues in the CDR3. Trimming took 5 bases from V and 7 from J; bases not matched to a gene: 6. The CDR3 nucleotides are TGCAGCGTTAGACAGGGGGTCGGAGAGCAGTACTTC. It translates to CSVRQGVGEQYF.

This clonotype showed up just a few times. The rearrangement joins TRBV29-1 to TRBJ2-1; 7 bases agree with TRBD1. This CDR3 contains 11 residues. Trimming cost V 6 bases and J 8 bases; bases outside gene matches: 4. Germline CDR1 and CDR2: SQVTM and ANQGSEA. Here the CDR3 DNA reads TGCAGCGTAAACGGACAGGATGAGCAGTTCTTC. The encoded protein is CSVNGQDEQFF.

This chain uses TRBV5-1 with TRBJ1-4; maybe TRBD1 (6 bases). Deletions cut 0 bases from V and 4 bases from J, with 10 bases between. The CDR3 totals 15 residues. The V gene's germline CDR1 is SGHRS and CDR2 YFSETQ. The CDR3 DNA is TGCGCCAGCAGCTTGGGACAGGCGATTAATGAAAAACTGTTTTTT. Amino acids: CASSLGQAINEKLFF.